This TCR beta chain was sequenced in a study of identical twins. Trimming shortened V by 1 base and J by 0 bases, and 7 bases separated the two germline ends. The CDR3 sequence is 15 residues long. TCRdb reanalysed the 5' RACE reads using MiXCR and keeps one entry per CDR3 protein. This table holds 750,000 to 950,000 distinct CDR3 sequences, more than 9% found once. This clonotype turned up a few times. These records were also assigned to another study, of yellow fever vaccine responses in identical twins.

This receptor was taken from a woman younger than 30 in good health. This chain links TRBV12-3 or TRBV12-4 with TRBJ2-1; no definite D call. The material sequenced was PBMCs. In DNA form, the CDR3 reads TGTGCCAGCAGTTTAGGTTTCGGCTCCTACAATGAGCAGTTCTTC. It translates to CASSLGFGSYNEQFF.